The source of this T cell receptor beta chain is a study of cytomegalovirus exposure and HLA in healthy donors. Findings and limits, study-wide: Most likely, a cluster of highly shared sequence variants arose as a sequencing artifact. V- and J-gene trimming of TCR beta was linked (in a later analysis) to a missense DCLRE1C variant.

Concerning this clone itself: Its matching antigen is unknown.

13 Jbeta primers and 60 Vbeta primers were used for the PCR. The method was immunoSEQ multiplex PCR; TCRdb's version includes in-frame clones alone and lacks a portion of them. The sample shows roughly 200,000 clones, more than 75% of them seen only once. Material: PBMCs. The TCR was taken from a man in his forties in good health and CMV-seropositive.

CDR3 sequence: CASSRVGFSQETQYF. CDR3 coding DNA: TGCGCCAGCAGCCGGGTCGGTTTCAGCCAAGAGACCCAGTACTTC. V is TRBV5-1 and J is TRBJ2-5; no reliable D call. Trimming left V 4 bases short and J 1 base short, with 14 bases between. Germline V gene lookup returns CDR1 SGHRS and CDR2 YFSETQ. The CDR3 is 15 residues long.